This TCR beta chain comes out of a study of identical twins' blood T cells. In the study overall: Some 12 libraries, six alpha and six beta, gave approximately 48 million reads.

Germline loops: CDR1 MNHEY, CDR2 SMNVEV (reference sequence). The CDR3 extends over 15 amino acids. Likely shared infections and vaccines: all three twin pairs were reared together. TCRdb ran MiXCR on the 5' RACE reads and lists one entry per CDR3 protein. This sample has hundreds of thousands of distinct CDR3 sequences, with around 30% found just once. With regard to this clonotype: The junction and the germline gene differ at one end; a read error may be behind it.

Sequencing used PBMCs. This sequence joins TRBV27 and TRBJ2-1; D may be TRBD1 (6 bases). The receptor comes from a woman aged 18 to 49 in good health. The CDR3 protein is CAGSLSDSPYNEQFF. In DNA, the CDR3 is TGTGCCGGCAGTTTATCGGACAGTCCCTACAATGAGCAGTTCTTC.